A selection of T cell receptor beta chains follows, all from one sample in a study of blood T cell repertoires in COVID-19. Assay: immunoSEQ multiplex PCR; the TCRdb copy retains only in-frame clones and omits some. The sample consists of approximately 170,000 clones, around 82% of them appearing once. Specimen: peripheral blood. The receptors here all came from a man in his fifties or sixties who had recovered from COVID-19. CDR3s include the opening cysteine and the closing phenylalanine or tryptophan. Fields, in order: J gene, V gene, D gene, clone size, CDR3 DNA, CDR3 protein. A D gene is named only where the DNA matches it firmly. Clone size is given for some rows only: seen once, a few or many times, or a class if the clone is expanded.

TRBJ2-1,TRBV28,TRBD2,NA,TGTGCCAGCAGTTCCCAAAGCGGGGGCCCTCACAATGAGCAGTTCTTC,CASSSQSGGPHNEQFF
TRBJ2-2,TRBV6-5,TRBD1,NA,TGTGCCACCACGACAGGGGGCAGAGGCACCGGGGAGCTGTTTTTT,CATTTGGRGTGELFF
TRBJ1-2,TRBV11-2,TRBD1,NA,TGTGCCAGCAGCTTAGAAAGTCGGGACAGTAACTATGGCTACACCTTC,CASSLESRDSNYGYTF
TRBJ2-7,TRBV7-2,NA,NA,TGTGCCAGCAGCTCTCTAACTTACGAGCAGTACTTC,CASSSLTYEQYF
TRBJ1-4,TRBV5-1,NA,NA,TGCGCCAGCAGCTTGGAAGTTTCAGCGAATGAAAAACTGTTTTTT,CASSLEVSANEKLFF
TRBJ1-1,TRBV5-1,TRBD1,NA,TGCGCCAGCAGCTTGGAGGGGGCGTACACTGAAGCTTTCTTT,CASSLEGAYTEAFF
TRBJ2-7,TRBV19,NA,NA,TGTGCCAGTAGTACCAATGACGAGCAGTACTTC,CASSTNDEQYF
TRBJ2-7,TRBV15,TRBD1,NA,TGTGCCACCAGCAGAGCGGGACAGGGTTACGAGCAGTACTTC,CATSRAGQGYEQYF
TRBJ2-2,TRBV9,TRBD2,NA,TGTGCCAGCAGCTCCCAGGGAGCGGGGGCCGGGGAGCTGTTTTTT,CASSSQGAGAGELFF
TRBJ1-2,TRBV7-2,NA,NA,TGTGCCAGCAGCTTAACCCGGGGCTATGGCTACACCTTC,CASSLTRGYGYTF
TRBJ1-6,TRBV11-2,NA,NA,TGTGCCAGCAGCTTAGTCAGGCGCAGGGTCAGTAACCATTCACCCCTCCACTTT,CASSLVRRRVSNHSPLHF
TRBJ2-2,TRBV5-1,NA,few,TGCGCCAGCAGCTTGGAACTGACCGGGGAGCTGTTTTTT,CASSLELTGELFF
TRBJ1-3,TRBV4-3,NA,few,TGCGCCAGCAGCCAAGTGAGAGGAGGAAACACCATATATTTT,CASSQVRGGNTIYF
TRBJ1-1,TRBV19,NA,NA,TGTGCCAGTAGTACGACTGGGAACACTGAAGCTTTCTTT,CASSTTGNTEAFF
TRBJ2-7,TRBV30,TRBD1,NA,TGTGCCTGGAGCGACAGGGTTTGGTCCGAGCAGTACTTC,CAWSDRVWSEQYF
TRBJ1-2,TRBV9,NA,NA,TGTGCCAGCAGCAGCCCGGGTGGGAGCGAAGCTAACTATGGCTACACCTTC,CASSSPGGSEANYGYTF
TRBJ1-2,TRBV6-5,NA,NA,TGTGCCAGCAGTTTTTCGGGGGGCTACACCTTC,CASSFSGGYTF
TRBJ1-1,TRBV11-2,TRBD1,NA,TGTGCCAGCAGCCCCGGATGGGGGACAGGTACTGAAGCTTTCTTT,CASSPGWGTGTEAFF
TRBJ2-2,TRBV6-5,NA,NA,TGTGCCAGCAGGCGTACTCAGGAGAACACCGGGGAGCTGTTTTTT,CASRRTQENTGELFF
TRBJ1-5,TRBV21-1,NA,NA,TGTGCCAGCAGCAAAGCGCAGAGGGTTGTGAGCAATCAGCCCCAGCATTTT,CASSKAQRVVSNQPQHF
TRBJ1-5,TRBV19,NA,NA,TGTGCCAGTAAATCGTCCAGAACTAGCAATCAGCCCCAGCATTTT,CASKSSRTSNQPQHF
TRBJ2-7,TRBV6-5,NA,few,TGTGCCAGCGCAGGGGTGGCCTACGAGCAGTACTTC,CASAGVAYEQYF
TRBJ2-2,TRBV7-2,TRBD2,NA,TGTGCCAGCAGCTTGCGGGGGATAAACGGGGAGCTGTTTTTT,CASSLRGINGELFF
TRBJ2-1,TRBV11-1,TRBD1,NA,TGTGCCAGCAGCGACACGGACAGGGGGCTCTACAATGAGCAGTTCTTC,CASSDTDRGLYNEQFF
TRBJ1-2,TRBV3-1/TRBV3-2,NA,NA,TGTGCCAGCAGCCAAGATAGTGGTCGCTACACCTTC,CASSQDSGRYTF
TRBJ2-1,TRBV7-9,TRBD2,NA,TGTGCCAGCAGTTTAACGGGGGGTGAGCAGTTCTTC,CASSLTGGEQFF
TRBJ2-2,TRBV7-9,NA,NA,TGTGCCAGCAGCTTATTCCTATCTCCGAACACCGGGGAGCTGTTTTTT,CASSLFLSPNTGELFF
TRBJ1-6,TRBV5-1,TRBD1,NA,TGCGCCAGCAGCTTTTCTACTACAGGGGGGAATTCACCCCTCCACTTT,CASSFSTTGGNSPLHF
TRBJ1-3,TRBV9,TRBD1,NA,TGTGCCAGCAGCCTTTATGGACAGGAGCGAAACACCATATATTTT,CASSLYGQERNTIYF
TRBJ1-2,TRBV5-1,TRBD1,NA,TGCGCCAGCAGCTTATCGCAGGGGGCTGGAGGCTACACCTTC,CASSLSQGAGGYTF
TRBJ2-7,TRBV6-2/TRBV6-3,TRBD1,few,TGTGCCAGCAGCGTACTGGGGACAGGGACCTCCTACGAGCAGTACTTC,CASSVLGTGTSYEQYF
TRBJ2-5,TRBV5-5,TRBD1,NA,TGTGCCAGCAGCTTACAGGGGCGGAAAGAGACCCAGTACTTC,CASSLQGRKETQYF